The sequence of this T cell receptor (beta chain) was determined in a study of blood T cells in healthy people across ages. Study context: Per every two T cells, about one barcoded beta molecule was captured by template switching. Study-wide results and limits: Investigators viewed diversity estimates from one million T cells as underestimates, the study reported. Long-lived and aged donors differed, with more naive CD4+ cells and higher diversity in the long-lived.

Combining a sample-barcoded 5' primer with a J-beta primer mix, a second PCR ran for about 7 to 11 cycles. TCRdb used MiXCR to reprocess the 5' RACE reads, holding one entry per CDR3 protein. The sample carries a few hundred thousand distinct CDR3 sequences, roughly 27% recorded once. CDR1 is SGHAT, CDR2 FQNNGV, per germline. The CDR3 length is 14 residues. Trimming stripped 1 base from V and 11 bases from J, with 14 bases between. The table lists this clonotype with a few counts. The antigen remains undetermined. Ranging in age from about 6 to 95, the donors were healthy Caucasian individuals from Russia.

Sequencing was done on a sample of blood. The rearrangement joins TRBV11-2 to TRBJ1-4, with no clear D. The source of this sequence is a woman aged 70-85 years in good health. CDR3 region: CASSLGPSGEKLFF. The CDR3 coding sequence is TGTGCCAGCAGCTTAGGACCTTCCGGGGAGAAACTGTTTTTT.